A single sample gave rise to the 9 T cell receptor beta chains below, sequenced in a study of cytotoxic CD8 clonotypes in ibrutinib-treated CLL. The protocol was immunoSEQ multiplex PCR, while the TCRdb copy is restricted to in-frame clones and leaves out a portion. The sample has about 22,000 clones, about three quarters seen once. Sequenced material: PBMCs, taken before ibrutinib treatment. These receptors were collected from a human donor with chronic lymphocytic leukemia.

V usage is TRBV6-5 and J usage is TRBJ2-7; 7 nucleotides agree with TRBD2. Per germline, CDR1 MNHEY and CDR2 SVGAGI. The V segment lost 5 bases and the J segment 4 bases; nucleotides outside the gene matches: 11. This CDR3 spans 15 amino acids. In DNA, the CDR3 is TGTGCCAGCAGTCCCAGCGGGGCACCAAGATACGAGCAGTACTTC. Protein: CASSPSGAPRYEQYF.

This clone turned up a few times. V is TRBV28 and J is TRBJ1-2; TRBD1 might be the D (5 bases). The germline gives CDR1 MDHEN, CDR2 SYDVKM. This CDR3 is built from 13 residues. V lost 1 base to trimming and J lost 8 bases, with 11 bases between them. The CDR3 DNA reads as TGTGCCAGCAGTTTATCGGGGGTCGGCGGCTACACCTTC. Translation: CASSLSGVGGYTF.

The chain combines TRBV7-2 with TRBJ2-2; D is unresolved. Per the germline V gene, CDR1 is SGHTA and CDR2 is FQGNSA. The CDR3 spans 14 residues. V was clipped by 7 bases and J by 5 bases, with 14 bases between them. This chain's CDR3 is CASTLAVRTGELFF. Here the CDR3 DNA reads TGTGCCAGCACCCTCGCGGTCAGGACCGGGGAGCTGTTTTTT.

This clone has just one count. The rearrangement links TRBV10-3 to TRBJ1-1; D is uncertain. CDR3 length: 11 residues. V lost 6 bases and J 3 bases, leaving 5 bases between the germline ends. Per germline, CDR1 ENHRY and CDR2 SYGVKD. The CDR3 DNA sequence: TGTGCCATCAGGGAGGACACTGAAGCTTTCTTT. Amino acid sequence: CAIREDTEAFF.

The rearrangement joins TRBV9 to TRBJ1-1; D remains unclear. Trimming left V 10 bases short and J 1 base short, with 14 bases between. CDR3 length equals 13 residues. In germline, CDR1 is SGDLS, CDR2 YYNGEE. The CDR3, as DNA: TGTGCCGGATCATTGGGAACGAACACTGAAGCTTTCTTT. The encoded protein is CAGSLGTNTEAFF.

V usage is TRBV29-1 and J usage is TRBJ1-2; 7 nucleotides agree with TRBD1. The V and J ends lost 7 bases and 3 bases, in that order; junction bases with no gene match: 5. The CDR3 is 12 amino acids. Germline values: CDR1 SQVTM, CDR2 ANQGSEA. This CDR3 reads CSAGQTYYGYTF. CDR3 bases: TGCAGCGCGGGACAGACTTACTATGGCTACACCTTC.

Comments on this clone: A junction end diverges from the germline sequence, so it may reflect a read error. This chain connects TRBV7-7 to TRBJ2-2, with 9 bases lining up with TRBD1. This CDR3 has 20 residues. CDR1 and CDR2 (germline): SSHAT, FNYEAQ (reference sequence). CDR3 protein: CASSSYRDRVPRGDTGELFF. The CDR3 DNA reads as TGTGCTAGCAGCTCTTACCGGGACAGGGTGCCCAGGGGGGACACCGGGGAGCTGTTTTTT. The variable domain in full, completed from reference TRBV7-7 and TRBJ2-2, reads GAGVSQSPRYKVTKRGQDVTLRCDPISSHATLYWYQQALGQGPEFLTYFNYEAQPDKSGLPSDRFSAERPEGSISTLTIQRTEQRDSAMYRCASSSYRDRVPRGDTGELFFGEGSRLTVL.

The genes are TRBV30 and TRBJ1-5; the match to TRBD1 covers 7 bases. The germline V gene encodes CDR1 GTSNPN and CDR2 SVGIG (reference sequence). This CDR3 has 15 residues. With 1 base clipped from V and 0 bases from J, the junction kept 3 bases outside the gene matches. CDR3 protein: CAWSEDRHSNQPQHF. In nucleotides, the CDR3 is TGTGCCTGGAGTGAGGACAGGCATAGCAATCAGCCCCAGCATTTT.

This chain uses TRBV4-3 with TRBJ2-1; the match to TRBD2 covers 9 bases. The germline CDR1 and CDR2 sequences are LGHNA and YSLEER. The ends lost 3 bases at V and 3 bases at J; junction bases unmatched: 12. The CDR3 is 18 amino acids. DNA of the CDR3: TGCGCCAGCAGCCAGGCCGGACTAGCGAGAATTTACTACAATGAGCAGTTCTTC. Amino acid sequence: CASSQAGLARIYYNEQFF.